This T cell receptor (beta chain) was profiled in a study of human T cells and chemical hapten exposure. Study-level results: Once DPC sensitization occurred, TCRs above 1 in 1000 frequency showed no change.

Individual cDNA molecules in this library carried unique molecular identifiers. TCRdb reprocessed the RACE reads with MiXCR, giving one entry per CDR3 protein. The profile shows about 84,000 distinct CDR3 sequences, roughly 10% of them singletons. A note on this clonotype: What it recognizes is unknown.

Time point specified: patch test 3, about 24 weeks after DPC sensitization. The treatment denotes: therapeutic diphenylcyclopropenone sensitization with weekly scalp DPC. CDR3 length: 15 residues. The chain employs TRBV21-1 and TRBJ1-5; TRBD1, the D gene given by the table, was not confirmed from the DNA. TRBV21-1 is described as a pseudogene. The sequence derives from a woman aged 50 to 65 with alopecia areata. Some clones in this sample may be carry-over from other donors' samples. The starting material was whole blood, obtained in connection with sensitization to the hapten diphenylcyclopropenone (DPC). CDR3 sequence (DNA): TGTGCCAGCAGTATTACCCGGGCCGGGGATCAGCCCCAGCATTTT. Its protein product is CASSITRAGDQPQHF.